One sample yielded the 27 T cell receptor beta chains listed below, sequenced in a study of blood T cell repertoires in COVID-19. The repertoire was sequenced with immunoSEQ multiplex PCR; TCRdb's copy has only in-frame clones and lacks some. The sample carries around 24,000 clones, under 90% recorded once. Sample: peripheral blood. Receptor source: a human donor in a cohort sampled during active COVID-19.

The gene calls are TRBV5-1 and TRBJ1-2; 8 positions match TRBD1. Germline V gene data show CDR1 as SGHRS and CDR2 as YFSETQ. J was trimmed by 4 bases and V by 4 bases; bases with no gene match: 9. This CDR3 comprises 15 residues. CDR3 in amino acids: CASSQIPGTGYGYTF. The CDR3 coding sequence is TGCGCCAGCAGCCAAATCCCCGGGACAGGCTATGGCTACACCTTC.

The chain links TRBV3-1 (or the pseudogene TRBV3-2) to TRBJ2-3; 7 positions match TRBD1. This CDR3 is built from 14 residues. V gave up 4 bases and J gave up 2 bases; unmatched junction bases: 3. Germline lookup yields CDR1 LGHDT and CDR2 YNNKEL (reference sequence). CDR3 sequence reads: CASSRGTVTDTQYF. CDR3 bases: TGTGCCAGCAGCCGAGGGACAGTCACAGATACGCAGTATTTT.

The CDR3 protein is CASSIGLDSPLHF. In DNA, the CDR3 is TGTGCCAGTAGTATCGGGTTGGATTCACCCCTCCACTTT. The rearrangement uses TRBV19 and TRBJ1-6; the D is unclear. Trimming took 3 bases from V and 8 from J, leaving 8 bases between them. Germline V CDR1 and CDR2: LNHDA, SQIVND (reference sequence). CDR3 size: 13 residues.

The chain uses TRBV5-6 and TRBJ1-2, with TRBD1 identical over 10 bases. Germline V gene lookup returns CDR1 SGHDT and CDR2 YYEEEE. The J segment lost 1 base and the V segment lost 3 bases, leaving 0 bases of the junction unmatched. The CDR3 is 14 amino acids. CDR3 nucleotides: TGTGCCAGCAGCTGGGACAGGGGTAACTATGGCTACACCTTC. This encodes CASSWDRGNYGYTF.

This clone was picked up one time. V usage is TRBV5-1 and J usage is TRBJ1-6; D might be TRBD1 (6 bases). Germline CDR1 and CDR2: SGHRS and YFSETQ. The CDR3 is 17 amino acids. Trimming removed 5 bases from V and 4 bases from J, with 19 bases in between. The CDR3 nucleotides read TGCGCCAGCAGTCCACAGTGGGCAGGGGATTATAATTCACCCCTCCACTTT. It codes for CASSPQWAGDYNSPLHF.

V gene TRBV5-1 combines with J gene TRBJ2-7, with D possibly being TRBD1 (5 bases). Per the germline V gene, CDR1 is SGHRS and CDR2 is YFSETQ. Trimming pared 0 bases from V and 2 bases from J, leaving 9 bases between. The CDR3 spans 14 residues. The CDR3 region has the DNA TGCGCCAGCAGCTTGGTAGTGACAGCCTACGAGCAGTACTTC. This gives the protein CASSLVVTAYEQYF.

The V and J genes are TRBV7-2 and TRBJ2-5, with 8 bases fitting TRBD2. This CDR3 spans 14 amino acids. Germline V gene lookup returns CDR1 SGHTA and CDR2 FQGNSA. J was trimmed by 6 bases and V by 5 bases; bases with no gene match: 8. This CDR3 reads CASSPGGGAKTQYF. The CDR3 DNA sequence: TGTGCCAGCAGCCCGGGGGGGGGAGCAAAGACCCAGTACTTC.

The rearrangement joins TRBV19 to TRBJ1-1; 7 nucleotides line up with TRBD1. Germline V CDR1 and CDR2: LNHDA, SQIVND (reference sequence). This CDR3 has 15 residues. Trimming at V came to 6 bases and at J to 1 base, leaving 8 bases not matched to a gene. For the CDR3, the DNA is TGTGCCAGTAGCCCAGGGACAGTGGGGAACACTGAAGCTTTCTTT. The encoded protein is CASSPGTVGNTEAFF.

The chain couples TRBV11-2 to TRBJ1-3; no definite D call. The V gene's germline CDR1 is SGHAT and CDR2 FQNNGV. The CDR3 extends over 12 amino acids. V dropped 5 bases and J dropped 4 bases, with 6 bases sitting between them. As DNA, the CDR3 is TGTGCCAGCAGCCTGGAGGGAAACACCATATATTTT. This sequence encodes CASSLEGNTIYF.

The chain joins TRBV2 to TRBJ1-1; 11 bases are shared with TRBD1. V gave up 3 bases and J gave up 5 bases; unmatched junction bases: 5. The germline V gene encodes CDR1 SNHLY and CDR2 FYNNEI. There are 15 residues in the CDR3. The CDR3 region has the DNA TGTGCCAGCAGTGAGCGGGACAGGGGGAGGACTGAAGCTTTCTTT. Its translation is CASSERDRGRTEAFF. The full variable domain, in which reference TRBV2 and TRBJ1-1 provide the parts outside the CDR3, is EPEVTQTPSHQVTQMGQEVILRCVPISNHLYFYWYRQILGQKVEFLVSFYNNEISEKSEIFDDQFSVERPDGSNFTLKIRSTKLEDSAMYFCASSERDRGRTEAFFGQGTRLTVV.

V is TRBV6-2 or TRBV6-3 and J is TRBJ1-1; TRBD1 might be the D (6 bases). This CDR3 is built from 15 residues. Germline V gene sequence: CDR1 MNHEY, CDR2 SVGEGT. V was clipped by 2 bases and J by 11 bases, with 21 bases between them. The CDR3 bases are TGTGCCAGCAGTTACGGGGGGGCTGGGGCTTCCCACGCTTTCTTT. Its protein product is CASSYGGAGASHAFF.

The chain couples TRBV15 to TRBJ1-2, with 10 bases matching TRBD1. Trimming at V came to 0 bases and at J to 8 bases, leaving 9 bases not matched to a gene. Germline V CDR1 and CDR2: LNHNV, YYDKDF (reference sequence). The length of the CDR3 is 16 residues. CDR3 DNA: TGTGCCACCAGCAGAGATAAGGACAGGGGGGCTCGGGGCTACACCTTC. Its protein is CATSRDKDRGARGYTF.

The V and J genes are TRBV11-3 and TRBJ2-1; 8 positions match TRBD2. The germline V gene encodes CDR1 SGHNT and CDR2 YENEEA. The V and J ends lost 4 bases and 2 bases, in that order; junction bases with no gene match: 4. The CDR3 runs 15 residues. CDR3 nucleotide sequence: TGTGCCAGCAGCTCACAGCGGGGGACCTACAATGAGCAGTTCTTC. Translated: CASSSQRGTYNEQFF.

The V and J genes are TRBV29-1 and TRBJ2-7, with a tentative D call TRBD1 (5 bases). Germline values: CDR1 SQVTM, CDR2 ANQGSEA. There are 13 residues in the CDR3. V was shortened by 6 bases and J by 0 bases, with 12 bases between the two germline ends. The CDR3 coding sequence is TGCAGCGTCACGACAGACGTCTCCTACGAGCAGTACTTC. Its protein is CSVTTDVSYEQYF.

The chain carries TRBV12-3 or TRBV12-4 and TRBJ1-6, with D uncertain. The CDR3 is 13 amino acids. V shed 6 bases and J shed 10 bases, with 13 bases lying between them. This CDR3 is CASSLAERSPLHF. The CDR3 coding sequence is TGTGCCAGCAGCCTAGCGGAAAGGTCACCCCTCCACTTT.

The chain links TRBV2 to TRBJ2-5; the match to TRBD1 covers 8 bases. The CDR3 consists of 16 residues. Germline V gives CDR1 SNHLY, CDR2 FYNNEI. Losses at the gene ends were 4 bases for V and 1 base for J; bases not matched to a gene: 8. The CDR3 loop reads CASSAVRTGGQETQYF. The CDR3 DNA reads as TGTGCCAGCAGTGCAGTCCGAACAGGGGGCCAAGAGACCCAGTACTTC.

The chain joins TRBV14 to TRBJ1-2, with no clear D. The CDR3 spans 13 residues. V was clipped by 0 bases and J by 7 bases, with 9 bases between them. Germline CDR1 is SGHDN and CDR2 is FVKESK. This CDR3 is CASSQEWLLGYTF. CDR3 coding DNA: TGTGCCAGCAGCCAAGAGTGGCTTCTTGGCTACACCTTC.

The CDR3 DNA sequence: TGCGCCAGCAGCCCGCCGACACAGGGGGCCTATGGCTACACCTTC. This sequence encodes CASSPPTQGAYGYTF. The V gene is TRBV5-1, the J gene TRBJ1-2, with 9 nucleotides matching TRBD1. CDR3 length equals 15 residues. Germline CDR1 reads SGHRS; CDR2 reads YFSETQ. The V gene end was trimmed by 4 bases and the J gene end by 4 bases; junction bases not matched to a gene: 8.

This chain uses TRBV4-1 with TRBJ1-4; D is possibly TRBD1 (5 bases). V lost 4 bases to trimming and J lost 3 bases, with 12 bases between them. The CDR3 covers 15 residues. Germline V gene lookup returns CDR1 MGHRA and CDR2 YSYEKL. The CDR3 is CASSRGGTANEKLFF. The CDR3 DNA reads as TGCGCCAGCAGCCGCGGGGGGACGGCTAATGAAAAACTGTTTTTT.

V usage is TRBV20-1 and J usage is TRBJ2-3, with no clear D. The CDR3 sequence is 11 residues long. V dropped 3 bases and J dropped 3 bases, with 4 bases sitting between them. Germline CDR1 reads DFQATT; CDR2 reads SNEGSKA (reference sequence). CDR3 DNA sequence: TGCAGTGCTAGCAGGACAGATACGCAGTATTTT. Amino acid sequence: CSASRTDTQYF.

This sequence joins TRBV2 and TRBJ1-2, with D tentatively TRBD1 (6 bases). CDR1 is SNHLY, CDR2 FYNNEI, per germline. V lost 6 bases and J 4 bases, leaving 15 bases between the germline ends. This CDR3 is 14 amino acids long. In DNA form, the CDR3 reads TGTGCCAGCAGGGCAGGGGTGAGCGCCTATGGCTACACCTTC. Translated, it gives CASRAGVSAYGYTF.

This chain connects TRBV5-1 to TRBJ1-2; 8 positions agree with TRBD1. This CDR3 is 15 amino acids long. Germline CDR1 SGHRS, CDR2 YFSETQ. V shed 3 bases, J shed 7 bases, and the junction held 11 bases outside the gene matches. The CDR3 spells CASSSDLDRVRGYTF. CDR3 coding DNA: TGCGCCAGCAGCTCAGACCTGGACAGGGTACGTGGCTACACCTTC.

As concerns this clone: Different DNA sequences within this sample yield the same CDR3. The chain combines TRBV5-1 with TRBJ2-3; 10 bases map to TRBD2. Germline CDR1 reads SGHRS; CDR2 reads YFSETQ. Unmatched junction bases numbered 5, after V lost 4 bases and J lost 0 bases. The CDR3 sequence is 16 residues long. CDR3 sequence: CASSLLTSGSTDTQYF. CDR3 nucleotides: TGCGCCAGCAGCCTCTTGACTAGCGGGAGCACAGATACGCAGTATTTT.

The rearrangement joins TRBV6-5 to TRBJ2-7, with 9 bases identical to TRBD1. This CDR3 has 14 amino acids. Germline CDR1 and CDR2: MNHEY and SVGAGI. V was pared by 5 bases and J by 6 bases, with 8 bases of the junction left unmatched. CDR3 amino acids: CASSQPGQGSEQYF. DNA of the CDR3: TGTGCCAGCAGTCAACCGGGACAGGGCTCCGAGCAGTACTTC.

V is TRBV18 and J is TRBJ2-7; D uncertain. Germline-derived CDR1 and CDR2 are KGHSH and LQKENI. CDR3 length: 17 amino acids. The ends were cut back, 3 bases at V and 5 bases at J, with 23 bases in the middle. DNA of the CDR3: TGTGCCAGCTCACCTCCCCTAACCTCCTACGAGCTCAACGAGCAGTACTTC. Encoded protein: CASSPPLTSYELNEQYF. Complete variable domain (other parts from reference TRBV18 and TRBJ2-7): NAGVMQNPRHLVRRRGQEARLRCSPMKGHSHVYWYRQLPEEGLKFMVYLQKENIIDESGMPKERFSAEFPKEGPSILRIQQVVRGDSAAYFCASSPPLTSYELNEQYFGPGTRLTVT.

CDR3 in amino acids: CAIRSGTSGPNTGELFF. The CDR3 nucleotides are TGTGCCATCAGATCCGGGACTAGCGGGCCAAACACCGGGGAGCTGTTTTTT. The chain couples TRBV10-3 to TRBJ2-2; 12 nucleotides align to TRBD2. The CDR3 is 17 residues long. The V and J ends lost 6 bases and 2 bases, in that order; junction bases with no gene match: 7. Germline V gene sequence: CDR1 ENHRY, CDR2 SYGVKD.

The chain couples TRBV5-6 to TRBJ1-1; TRBD1 agrees at 7 bases. Germline trimming cut 3 bases from V and 1 base from J; bases unmatched to any gene: 6. The CDR3 runs to 15 residues. Looked up from germline, CDR1 is SGHDT and CDR2 is YYEEEE. The chain's CDR3 is CASSWTGTANTEAFF. CDR3 DNA sequence: TGTGCCAGCAGCTGGACCGGGACAGCGAACACTGAAGCTTTCTTT.